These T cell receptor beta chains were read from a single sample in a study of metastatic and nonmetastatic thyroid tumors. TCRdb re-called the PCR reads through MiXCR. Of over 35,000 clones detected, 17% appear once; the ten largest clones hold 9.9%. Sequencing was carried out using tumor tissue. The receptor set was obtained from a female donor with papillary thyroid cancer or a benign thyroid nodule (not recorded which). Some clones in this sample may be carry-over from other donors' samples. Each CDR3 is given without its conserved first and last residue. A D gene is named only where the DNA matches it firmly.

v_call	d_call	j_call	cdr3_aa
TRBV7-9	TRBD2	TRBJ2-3	ASSPPGLATDTQY
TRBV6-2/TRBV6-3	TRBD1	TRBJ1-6	ASSSYRDRAGSPLH
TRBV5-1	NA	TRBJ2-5	ASSLAGETQY
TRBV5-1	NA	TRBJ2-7	ASSLGTHSYEQY
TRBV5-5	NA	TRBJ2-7	ASRYTGYPLYEQY
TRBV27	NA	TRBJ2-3	ASSTPHVGSTDTLY
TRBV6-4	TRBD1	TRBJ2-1	ASSPGTGGARYNEQF
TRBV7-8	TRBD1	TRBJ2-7	ASSQRTGVNYEQY
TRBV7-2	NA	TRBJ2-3	ASSPSYLHTDTQY
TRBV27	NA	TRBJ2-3	ASSLSSSVVDTQY
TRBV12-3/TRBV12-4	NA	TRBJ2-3	ASSLRTRVRTDTQY
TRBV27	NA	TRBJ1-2	ASSFCGGTILDGYT
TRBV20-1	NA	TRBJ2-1	SARDYVSSYNEQF
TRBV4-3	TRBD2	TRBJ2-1	ASSQEGGLGDEQF
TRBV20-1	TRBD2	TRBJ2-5	SAGRLAGY
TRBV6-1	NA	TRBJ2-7	ASSETGSYEQY
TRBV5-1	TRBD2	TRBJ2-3	ASSSTSGTGTDTQY
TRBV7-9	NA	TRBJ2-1	ASSRDSNNEQF
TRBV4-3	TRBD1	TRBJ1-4	ASSQTHRGDEKLF
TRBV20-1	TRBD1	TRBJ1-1	SAPGQGSNTESF
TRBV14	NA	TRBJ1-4	ASSRDRQTNEKLF
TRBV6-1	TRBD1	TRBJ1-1	ASMITGTGLNTEAF
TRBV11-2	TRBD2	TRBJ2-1	ASSLVDSGEKINEQF
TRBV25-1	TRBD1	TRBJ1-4	ASGDRASEKLF
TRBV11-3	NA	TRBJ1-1	ASSLERGRAGTEAF
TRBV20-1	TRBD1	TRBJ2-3	SALTGEGTDTQY
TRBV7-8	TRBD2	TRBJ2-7	ASSARDLAGEQY
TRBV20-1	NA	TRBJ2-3	SASSALQDTQY
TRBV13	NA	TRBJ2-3	ASRRAGRELYLPSTDTQY
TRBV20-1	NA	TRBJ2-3	SAEKRATSTDTQY
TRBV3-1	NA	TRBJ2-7	ASSQAGDGYEQY
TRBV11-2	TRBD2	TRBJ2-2	ASSQPGLAHTGELF
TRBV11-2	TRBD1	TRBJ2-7	ASSLDRVYEQY
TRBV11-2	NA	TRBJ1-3	ASSLDRLGQPSGNTIY
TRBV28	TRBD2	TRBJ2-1	ASSPVGPGGKNNEQF
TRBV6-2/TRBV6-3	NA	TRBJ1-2	ASLKSLPPSYGYT
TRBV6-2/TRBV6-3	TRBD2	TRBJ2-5	ASSKLAGVGETQY
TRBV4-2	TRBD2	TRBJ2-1	ASSHQGLAGWDEQF
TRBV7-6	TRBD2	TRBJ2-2	ASISKPAPGGVELF
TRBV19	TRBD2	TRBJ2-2	ASTWTSGSVGTGELF
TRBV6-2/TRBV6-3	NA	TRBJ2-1	ASGWVRNEQF
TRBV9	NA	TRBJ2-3	ASSPRTDTQY
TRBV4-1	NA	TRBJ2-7	ASSQVGGAAEQY
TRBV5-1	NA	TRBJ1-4	ASSSDKGNEKLF
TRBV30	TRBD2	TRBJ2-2	AFRGGSGELF
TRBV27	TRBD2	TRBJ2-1	ASSSLAGVEQF
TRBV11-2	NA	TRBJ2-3	ASSYTGGWSYAQY
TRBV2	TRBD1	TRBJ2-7	ASSYQSGTGDEQY
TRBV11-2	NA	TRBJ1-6	ASSLGRNSPLH
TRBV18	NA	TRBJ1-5	ASSPSVSRNQPQH
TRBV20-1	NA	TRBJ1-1	SARPRTAFENTEAF
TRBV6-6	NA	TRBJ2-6	ASSPNYSPGHSGANVLT
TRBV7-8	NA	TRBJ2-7	ASSHEGAGSYEQY
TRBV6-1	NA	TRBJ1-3	ASSPGGTGNTIY